The 26 T cell receptor beta chains presented below share a single source sample, sequenced in a study of shared clonotypes between healthy human individuals. This table comes from immunoSEQ multiplex PCR, and its TCRdb copy is limited to in-frame clones, with some not included. The sample contains millions of clones, roughly 92% of which appear only once. Source material: naive CD4+ T cells sorted from blood. The sample's subset: CD45RA+ positively selected. These receptors came from a man younger than 35 in good health.

The gene calls are TRBV7-2 and TRBJ1-4, with TRBD1 matching 9 bases. V lost 3 bases to trimming and J lost 7 bases; unmatched junction nucleotides: 12. CDR1 is SGHTA and CDR2 is FQGNSA in the germline V gene. The CDR3 totals 17 residues. In DNA form, the CDR3 reads TGTGCCAGCAGCTTCGCGGCCCCCGGGACAGGGATTGAAAAACTGTTTTTT. Translation gives CASSFAAPGTGIEKLFF.

This chain uses TRBV6-5 with TRBJ2-1; 12 bases line up with TRBD2. Looked up from germline, CDR1 is MNHEY and CDR2 is SVGAGI. The junction had 11 bases not matched to a gene; V was cut back by 6 bases and J by 14 bases. The CDR3 length is 14 residues. CDR3 bases: TGTGCCAGCAGACACGGACTAGCGGGGACTGTGGAGTTCTTC. It codes for CASRHGLAGTVEFF.

This clone occurred a few times. This chain links TRBV6-1 with TRBJ1-1; D is possibly TRBD1 (5 bases). Germline values: CDR1 MNHNS, CDR2 SASEGT. Trimming left V 3 bases short and J 4 bases short, with 15 bases between. The CDR3 covers 15 residues. The DNA for the CDR3 is TGTGCCAGCAGTGAGTACATCGGGGGGAGCACTGAAGCTTTCTTT. Amino acid sequence: CASSEYIGGSTEAFF.

This clone was seen more than once but under ten times. The rearrangement uses TRBV19 and TRBJ1-1; D is unresolved. The CDR3 sequence is 14 residues long. Trimming stripped 4 bases from V and 0 bases from J, with 9 bases between. Germline V gene data show CDR1 as LNHDA and CDR2 as SQIVND (reference sequence). As DNA, the CDR3 is TGTGCCAGTAGTACGACTTACATGAACACTGAAGCTTTCTTT. As protein: CASSTTYMNTEAFF.

Concerning this clone itself: Different DNA sequences within this sample yield the same CDR3. The rearrangement uses TRBV30 and TRBJ2-7, with 8 nucleotides matching TRBD1. J lost 2 bases, V lost 3 bases, and 3 bases had no gene match. This CDR3 region has 13 residues. CDR1 and CDR2 (germline): GTSNPN, SVGIG (reference sequence). The CDR3 bases are TGTGCCTGGAGCAGGGGGCAAACCTACGAGCAGTACTTC. Translation: CAWSRGQTYEQYF.

For this clone: The sample carries other DNA sequences with the same CDR3. This chain connects TRBV5-1 to TRBJ2-1; a weak D match, TRBD2 (7 bases). In germline, CDR1 is SGHRS, CDR2 YFSETQ. V was pared by 0 bases and J by 3 bases, with 10 bases between. CDR3 size: 15 residues. The CDR3 DNA sequence: TGCGCCAGCAGCTTGGCGGGGGGCGGCTACAATGAGCAGTTCTTC. Encoded protein: CASSLAGGGYNEQFF.

The chain carries TRBV2 and TRBJ1-5; D possibly corresponds to TRBD1 (6 bases). This CDR3 has 14 residues. Trimming pared 6 bases from V and 3 bases from J, leaving 12 bases between. CDR1 is SNHLY and CDR2 is FYNNEI in the germline V gene. The CDR3 spells CASSPGQFNQPQHF. The DNA for the CDR3 is TGTGCCAGCAGCCCTGGACAGTTCAATCAGCCCCAGCATTTT.

The chain joins TRBV10-3 to TRBJ1-4; a weak D match, TRBD1 (5 bases). V lost 10 bases, J lost 6 bases, and 15 bases lay in between. The CDR3 contains 13 residues. The germline gives CDR1 ENHRY, CDR2 SYGVKD. The CDR3 bases are TGTGCCACGACAGCCTCCCGTGATGAAAAACTGTTTTTT. It encodes CATTASRDEKLFF.

The sample holds a few counts of this clone. The chain employs TRBV18 and TRBJ2-3, with 9 bases fitting TRBD1. The CDR3 is 16 amino acids. Germline V gene data show CDR1 as KGHSH and CDR2 as LQKENI. Trimming cost V 0 bases and J 2 bases; bases outside gene matches: 3. The CDR3 region is CASSPPGQGITDTQYF. In DNA, the CDR3 is TGTGCCAGCTCACCACCGGGACAGGGAATCACAGATACGCAGTATTTT.

The chain joins TRBV7-2 to TRBJ2-7, with a possible D match to TRBD1 (6 bases). V was cut by 0 bases and J by 4 bases, with 10 bases left in between. Germline loops: CDR1 SGHTA, CDR2 FQGNSA. The CDR3 is 14 amino acids. The CDR3 region has the DNA TGTGCCAGCAGCTTAGCGGGACATCTATACGAGCAGTACTTC. Its protein is CASSLAGHLYEQYF.

This clone was detected only once. This CDR3 is also generated by other DNA sequences in the sample. The CDR3 DNA reads TGTGCCAGCAGCCGGACAGAAGCCTACGAGCAGTACTTC. Amino acids: CASSRTEAYEQYF. This chain connects TRBV6-5 to TRBJ2-7, with D maybe TRBD1 (6 bases). The CDR3 covers 13 residues. CDR1 is MNHEY, CDR2 SVGAGI, per germline. Between the trimmed V and J ends, which lost 6 bases and 2 bases, there was a span of 11 bases.

This sequence joins TRBV6-5 and TRBJ2-7; 7 positions agree with TRBD1. This CDR3 is built from 13 residues. V shed 10 bases and J 0 bases; nucleotides not matched to a gene: 6. Germline CDR1 and CDR2: MNHEY and SVGAGI. In DNA, the CDR3 is TGTGCCACCCGGGACAGAAACTCCTACGAGCAGTACTTC. Its protein product is CATRDRNSYEQYF.

This sequence joins TRBV30 and TRBJ2-5; 8 nucleotides align to TRBD1. After removal of 2 bases from V and 0 bases from J, the junction contained 2 bases not matched to a gene. The germline V gene encodes CDR1 GTSNPN and CDR2 SVGIG (reference sequence). The CDR3 contains 14 residues. In nucleotides, the CDR3 is TGTGCCTGGAGTACAGGGGGGTACCAAGAGACCCAGTACTTC. The encoded protein is CAWSTGGYQETQYF.

This clone turned up a few times. J is TRBJ1-5 and V is TRBV6-5; D is perhaps TRBD1 (5 bases). Deletions cut 0 bases from V and 5 bases from J, with 11 bases between. The CDR3 extends over 15 amino acids. Per germline, CDR1 MNHEY and CDR2 SVGAGI. CDR3 in amino acids: CASSYSWDGDQPQHF. Written as DNA, the CDR3 is TGTGCCAGCAGTTACTCTTGGGACGGGGATCAGCCCCAGCATTTT.

The chain is built from TRBV10-1 and TRBJ2-1, with D maybe TRBD1 (5 bases). Trimming removed 10 bases from V and 2 bases from J, with 27 bases in between. The CDR3 contains 18 residues. Germline values: CDR1 WNHNN, CDR2 SYGVQD (reference sequence). The chain's CDR3 is CATPNPRTTRVTYNEQFF. CDR3 DNA: TGCGCCACCCCGAACCCTCGGACAACCCGGGTCACCTACAATGAGCAGTTCTTC.

This clone appeared a single time. This chain connects TRBV18 to TRBJ2-3, with 10 bases that match TRBD2. Trimming cost V 1 base and J 2 bases; bases outside gene matches: 3. Germline CDR1 KGHSH, CDR2 LQKENI. The CDR3 spans 16 residues. The CDR3 reads CASSPQGTSATDTQYF. The CDR3 DNA follows: TGTGCCAGCTCACCACAGGGGACTAGCGCCACAGATACGCAGTATTTT.

The V and J genes are TRBV5-1 and TRBJ2-3; D possibly matches TRBD1 or TRBD2 (5 bases each). The CDR3 has 13 amino acids. Germline values: CDR1 SGHRS, CDR2 YFSETQ. Trimming cost V 7 bases and J 4 bases, with 13 bases left between them. DNA of the CDR3: TGCGCCAGCGGGACGGCGATATCAGATACGCAGTATTTT. Translation gives CASGTAISDTQYF.

V usage is TRBV27 and J usage is TRBJ1-2; perhaps TRBD1 as D (6 bases). Germline values: CDR1 MNHEY, CDR2 SMNVEV (reference sequence). CDR3 length: 16 amino acids. V was cut by 0 bases and J by 7 bases, with 18 bases left in between. CDR3 in amino acids: CASSLSGTIGGFGYTF. CDR3 nucleotide sequence: TGTGCCAGCAGTTTATCCGGGACAATCGGTGGGTTTGGCTACACCTTC.

The gene calls are TRBV4-1 and TRBJ2-1; a weak D match, TRBD2 (5 bases). The germline V gene has CDR1 MGHRA and CDR2 YSYEKL. Trimming removed 4 bases from V and 5 bases from J, with 15 bases in between. CDR3 size: 15 residues. The CDR3 loop is CASSPFLSEDNEQFF. The CDR3 nucleotides read TGCGCCAGCAGCCCCTTTCTGTCGGAGGACAATGAGCAGTTCTTC.

This clone was counted once. The chain carries TRBV5-1 and TRBJ2-1; 8 nucleotides align to TRBD2. Germline CDR1 and CDR2: SGHRS and YFSETQ. The J segment lost 8 bases and the V segment lost 5 bases, leaving 12 bases of the junction unmatched. The CDR3 is 15 residues long. CDR3 coding DNA: TGCGCCAGCAGGGAGGGGACTAGAAAGCAGCATGAGCAGTTCTTC. Translating it yields CASREGTRKQHEQFF.

The V call is TRBV7-2, the J call TRBJ1-3, with D possibly matching TRBD1 (5 bases). Trimming pared 1 base from V and 3 bases from J, leaving 16 bases between. The CDR3 totals 17 residues. Per the germline V gene, CDR1 is SGHTA and CDR2 is FQGNSA. In nucleotides, the CDR3 is TGTGCCAGCAGCTTAGAGTATTGGGGGTCGATTGGAAACACCATATATTTT. Translation gives CASSLEYWGSIGNTIYF.

The chain combines TRBV10-3 with TRBJ2-7; 7 bases align to TRBD1. The V gene end was trimmed by 2 bases and the J gene end by 2 bases; junction bases not matched to a gene: 9. The CDR3 totals 16 residues. CDR1 and CDR2 from the germline V gene are ENHRY and SYGVKD. The CDR3 here is CAISEPTGATPYEQYF. The CDR3 nucleotides read TGTGCCATCAGTGAGCCCACAGGGGCGACCCCCTACGAGCAGTACTTC.

The rearrangement joins TRBV6-6 to TRBJ1-4; D is unresolved. The CDR3 is made up of 16 amino acids. Germline V gene data show CDR1 as MNHNY and CDR2 as SVGAGI (reference sequence). Trimming took 0 bases from V and 1 from J, leaving 9 bases between them. The CDR3 sequence: CASSYSNLGTNEKLFF. The DNA of the CDR3 is TGTGCCAGCAGTTACTCGAATTTAGGAACTAATGAAAAACTGTTTTTT.

The J gene is TRBJ2-4, the V gene TRBV7-2, with TRBD1 matching over 7 bases. CDR3 length equals 14 residues. Per germline, CDR1 SGHTA and CDR2 FQGNSA. V was pared by 1 base and J by 10 bases, with 7 bases of the junction left unmatched. The CDR3, as DNA: TGTGCCAGCAGCTTAGGAGGGACAGTAGATATTCAGTACTTC. It yields the protein CASSLGGTVDIQYF.

The chain recombines TRBV5-1 with TRBJ2-3, with 7 bases lining up with TRBD1. Germline V CDR1 and CDR2: SGHRS, YFSETQ. V lost 3 bases, J lost 2 bases, and 6 bases stayed unmatched. This CDR3 comprises 15 residues. The CDR3 DNA reads TGCGCCAGCAGCTACCGGACAGGAATCACAGATACGCAGTATTTT. It is translated as CASSYRTGITDTQYF.

This clone was detected once. The rearrangement links TRBV19 to TRBJ2-1; 7 bases fit TRBD1. The CDR3 runs to 13 residues. Germline CDR1 is LNHDA and CDR2 is SQIVND (reference sequence). The J segment lost 6 bases and the V segment lost 5 bases, leaving 4 bases of the junction unmatched. CDR3 sequence: CASSVQGVNEQFF. DNA of the CDR3: TGTGCCAGTAGTGTTCAGGGGGTCAATGAGCAGTTCTTC.